Listed here is a single T cell receptor beta chain. What it recognizes is unknown. Assay used: immunoSEQ multiplex PCR; TCRdb lists only in-frame clones, some missing. The sample lists around 310,000 clones, about 80% occurring once. Germline assignment: CDR1 SGHRS and CDR2 YFSETQ. J was trimmed by 4 bases and V by 0 bases; bases with no gene match: 1. The CDR3 sequence is 15 residues long. This record comes from a study of cytotoxic CD8 clonotypes in ibrutinib-treated CLL. Study-wide findings and caveats: Clonality went up at ibrutinib response and then declined back toward baseline at progression.

TCR beta libraries used roughly 2.2 micrograms of genomic DNA from cryopreserved PBMCs. The gene calls are TRBV5-1 and TRBJ2-3, with 11 nucleotides matching TRBD2. Material: PBMCs, obtained before ibrutinib treatment. The receptor comes from a human donor with chronic lymphocytic leukemia. The CDR3 is CASSLALAGADTQYF. CDR3 DNA: TGCGCCAGCAGCTTGGCACTAGCGGGAGCAGATACGCAGTATTTT.